This is a list of T cell receptor beta chains from one sample in a study of CXCR3-negative and CXCR3-positive naive CD8 T cells. TCRdb reworked the 5' RACE reads into one entry per CDR3 protein, no DNA. The sample shows 45,000 to 65,000 distinct CDR3 sequences, and roughly 1.6% sits with its ten largest clones. Input material: naive CXCR3- CD8+ T cells from blood. The receptors were gathered from a human donor in good health. Some clones in this sample may be carry-over from other donors' samples. The CDR3 runs from the conserved cysteine through the conserved F or W.

V	J	CDR3
TRBV7-9	TRBJ2-7	CASSSRDTSYEQYF
TRBV6-4	TRBJ2-1	CASSDSFSGLNEQFF
TRBV12-3/TRBV12-4	TRBJ2-5	CASSLWRFQETQYF
TRBV28	TRBJ2-1	CASSLSGAVWDEQFF
TRBV29-1	TRBJ2-1	CSVEVSRTNNEQFF
TRBV7-8	TRBJ1-5	CASSFYPGTNQPQHF
TRBV28	TRBJ2-4	CASSPSLGGAAKNIQYF
TRBV29-1	TRBJ2-3	CSVDGQGVVTDTQYF
TRBV15	TRBJ2-7	CATSDRVSYEQYF
TRBV19	TRBJ2-5	CASAPTRDVQFYQETQYF
TRBV29-1	TRBJ2-3	CSVRGLREVDTQYF
TRBV20-1	TRBJ2-3	CSAAGLAGADTQYF
TRBV10-3	TRBJ2-7	CAISVSDRAYEQYF
TRBV28	TRBJ2-7	CASSFRGPYGVPYF
TRBV4-3	TRBJ2-1	CASSPLVVAGGNEQFF
TRBV3-1	TRBJ2-7	CASSQDLGEQYF
TRBV28	TRBJ2-5	CASSPSSETQYF
TRBV30	TRBJ2-1	CAWSGGDNEQFF
TRBV5-1	TRBJ2-7	CASSLAPYEQYF
TRBV25-1	TRBJ1-2	CASSESQGYTF
TRBV6-1	TRBJ2-5	CASSEGHIYRETQYF
TRBV6-5	TRBJ2-5	CASSYSGLAGGLQETQYF
TRBV28	TRBJ1-1	CANSRGMSTEAFF